This TCR beta chain came from a study of T-cell memory formation after mild COVID-19. At the level of the study: Largely donor-specific TCR clusters were found. Study-wide points: Most CD4+ clones that shrank were in CM and EM, while CD8+ ones turned up in EMRA.

On this clonotype: Its antigen is currently unknown.

Libraries for TCRalpha and TCRbeta carried sample barcodes and unique molecular identifiers via 5'RACE. One entry per CDR3 protein results from TCRdb running MiXCR on the 5' RACE reads. The sample carries fewer than 600,000 distinct CDR3 sequences, about 20% recorded once. The length of the CDR3 is 17 residues. Trimming removed 7 bases at V and 1 base at J, with 21 bases between. CDR1 is SGHVS, CDR2 FQNEAQ, per germline. This sequence was found in an adult woman who had mild COVID-19 (a few samples of this study predate the infection). Cell type and time point are not known. The chain recombines TRBV7-8 with TRBJ2-3; D is unresolved. The sequenced sample consisted of PBMCs or a T cell subset sorted from them (not recorded which). The CDR3 loop reads CASIGKRAVLGTDTQYF. For the CDR3, the DNA is TGTGCCAGCATCGGTAAAAGGGCGGTTCTGGGCACAGATACGCAGTATTTT.